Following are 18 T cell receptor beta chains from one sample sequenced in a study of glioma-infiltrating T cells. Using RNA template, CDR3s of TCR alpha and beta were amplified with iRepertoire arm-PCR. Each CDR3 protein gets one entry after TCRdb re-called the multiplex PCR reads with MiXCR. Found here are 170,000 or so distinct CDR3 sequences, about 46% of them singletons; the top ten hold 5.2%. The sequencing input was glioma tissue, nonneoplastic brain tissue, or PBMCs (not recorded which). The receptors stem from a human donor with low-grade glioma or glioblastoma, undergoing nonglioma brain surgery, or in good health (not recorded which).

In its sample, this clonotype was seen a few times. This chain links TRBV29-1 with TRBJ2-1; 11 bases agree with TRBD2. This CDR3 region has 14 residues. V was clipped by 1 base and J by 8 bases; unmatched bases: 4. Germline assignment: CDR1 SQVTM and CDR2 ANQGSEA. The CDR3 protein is CSVEASGRPDEQFF. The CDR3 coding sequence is TGCAGCGTTGAAGCTAGCGGGAGGCCTGATGAGCAGTTCTTC.

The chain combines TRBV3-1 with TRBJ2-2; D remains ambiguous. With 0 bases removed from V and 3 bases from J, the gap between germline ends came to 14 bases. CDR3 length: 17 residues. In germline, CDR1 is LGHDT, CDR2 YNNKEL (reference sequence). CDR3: CASSQDEIQADTGELFF. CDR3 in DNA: TGTGCCAGCAGCCAAGACGAGATCCAGGCCGACACCGGGGAGCTGTTTTTT. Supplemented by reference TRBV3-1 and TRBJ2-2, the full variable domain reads DTAVSQTPKYLVTQMGNDKSIKCEQNLGHDTMYWYKQDSKKFLKIMFSYNNKELIINETVPNRFSPKSPDKAHLNLHINSLELGDSAVYFCASSQDEIQADTGELFFGEGSRLTVL.

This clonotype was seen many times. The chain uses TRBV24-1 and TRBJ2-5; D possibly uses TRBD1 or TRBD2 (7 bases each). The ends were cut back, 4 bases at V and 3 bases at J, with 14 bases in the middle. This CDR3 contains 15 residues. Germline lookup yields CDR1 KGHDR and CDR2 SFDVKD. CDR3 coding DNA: TGTGCCACCAGTGAACCGACAGGGAGGGAAGAGACCCAGTACTTC. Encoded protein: CATSEPTGREETQYF.

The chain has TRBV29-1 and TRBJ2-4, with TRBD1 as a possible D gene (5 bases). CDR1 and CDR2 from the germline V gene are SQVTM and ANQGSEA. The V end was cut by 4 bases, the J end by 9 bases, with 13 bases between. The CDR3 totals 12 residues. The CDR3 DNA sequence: TGCAGCGTTGCAGGGCCCCGAGGCATTCAGTACTTC. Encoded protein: CSVAGPRGIQYF.

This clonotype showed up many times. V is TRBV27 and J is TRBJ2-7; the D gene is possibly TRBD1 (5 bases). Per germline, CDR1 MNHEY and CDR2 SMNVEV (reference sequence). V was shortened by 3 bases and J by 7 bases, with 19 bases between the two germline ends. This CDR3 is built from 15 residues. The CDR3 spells CASSLAGPTSTEQYF. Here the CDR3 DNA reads TGTGCCAGCAGTTTGGCAGGGCCCACCTCTACGGAGCAGTACTTC.

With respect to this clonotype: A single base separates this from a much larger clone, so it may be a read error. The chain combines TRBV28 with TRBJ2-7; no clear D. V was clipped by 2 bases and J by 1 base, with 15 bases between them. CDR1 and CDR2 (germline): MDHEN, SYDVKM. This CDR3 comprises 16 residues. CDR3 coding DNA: TGTGCCAGCAGTTTAGCTCGATCGGGCGGATCCTACGAGCAGTACTTC. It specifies CASSLARSGGSYEQYF.

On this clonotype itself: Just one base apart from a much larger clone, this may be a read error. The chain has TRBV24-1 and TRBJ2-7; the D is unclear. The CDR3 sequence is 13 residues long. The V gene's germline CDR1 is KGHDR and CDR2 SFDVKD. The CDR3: CDTSDSWGYEQYF. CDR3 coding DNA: TGTGACACCAGTGATTCTTGGGGTTACGAGCAGTACTTC.

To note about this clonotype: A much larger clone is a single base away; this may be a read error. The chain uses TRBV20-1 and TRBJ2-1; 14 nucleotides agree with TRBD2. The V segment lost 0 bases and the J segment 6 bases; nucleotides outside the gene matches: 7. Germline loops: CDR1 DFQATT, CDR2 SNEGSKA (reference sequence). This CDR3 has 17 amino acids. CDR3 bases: TGCAGTGCTAGAGATCTACCGGGACTAGCGGGAGTCAATGAGCAGTTCTTC. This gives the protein CSARDLPGLAGVNEQFF.

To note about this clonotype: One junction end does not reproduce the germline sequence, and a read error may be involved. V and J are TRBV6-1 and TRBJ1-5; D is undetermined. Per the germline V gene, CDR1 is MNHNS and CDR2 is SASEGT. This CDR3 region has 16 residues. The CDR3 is CASSEAGGGLNHPQHF. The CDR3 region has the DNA TGTGCCAGCAGTGAAGCCGGTGGAGGCCTTAATCATCCCCAGCATTTT.

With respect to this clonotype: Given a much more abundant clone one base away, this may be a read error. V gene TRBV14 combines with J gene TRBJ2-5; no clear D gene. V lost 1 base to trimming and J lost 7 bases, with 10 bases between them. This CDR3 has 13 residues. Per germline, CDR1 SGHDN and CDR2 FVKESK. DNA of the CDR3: TGTGCCAGCAGCCAAGTCAGGCTATGGACCCAGTACTTC. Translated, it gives CASSQVRLWTQYF.

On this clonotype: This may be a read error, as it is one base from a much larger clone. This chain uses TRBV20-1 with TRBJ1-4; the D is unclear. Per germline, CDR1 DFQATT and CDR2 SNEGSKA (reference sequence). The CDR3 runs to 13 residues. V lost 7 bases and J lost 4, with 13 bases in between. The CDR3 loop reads CSVVGANNEKLFF. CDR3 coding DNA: TGCAGTGTGGTAGGCGCAAATAATGAAAAACTGTTTTTT.

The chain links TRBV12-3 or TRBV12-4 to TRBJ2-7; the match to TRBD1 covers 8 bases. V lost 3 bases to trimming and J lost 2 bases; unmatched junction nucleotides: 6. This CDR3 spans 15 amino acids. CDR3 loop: CASSFGGQGPYEQYF. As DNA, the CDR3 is TGTGCCAGCAGTTTTGGCGGACAGGGACCCTACGAGCAGTACTTC.

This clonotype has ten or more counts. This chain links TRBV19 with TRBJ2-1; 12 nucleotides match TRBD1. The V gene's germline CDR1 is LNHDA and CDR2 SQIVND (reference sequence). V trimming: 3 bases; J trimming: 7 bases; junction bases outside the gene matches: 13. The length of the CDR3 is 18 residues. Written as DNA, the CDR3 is TGTGCCAGTAGTATCTTTGGCGGAGGGACAGGGGGCGGGAATGAGCAGTTCTTC. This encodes CASSIFGGGTGGGNEQFF.

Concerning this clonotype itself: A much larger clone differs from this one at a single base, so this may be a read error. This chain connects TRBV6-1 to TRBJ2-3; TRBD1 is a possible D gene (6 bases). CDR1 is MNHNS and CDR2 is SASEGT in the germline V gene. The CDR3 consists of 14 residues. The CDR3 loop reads CAISDLEGADTQYF. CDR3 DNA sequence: TGTGCCATCAGTGATCTAGAGGGGGCAGATACGCAGTATTTT.

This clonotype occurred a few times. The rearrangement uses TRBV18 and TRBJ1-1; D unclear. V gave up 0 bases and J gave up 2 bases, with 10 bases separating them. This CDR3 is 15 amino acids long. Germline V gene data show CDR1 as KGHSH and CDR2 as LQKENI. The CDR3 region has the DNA TGTGCCAGCTCACCACCGGGCAACCAAAACACTGAAGCTTTCTTT. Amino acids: CASSPPGNQNTEAFF.

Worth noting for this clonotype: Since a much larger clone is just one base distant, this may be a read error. The CDR3 DNA reads TGTGCCAGCAGTCTATGGAAAGAATTCTTCAACTATGGCTACACCTTC. This translates into CASSLWKEFFNYGYTF. V gene TRBV28 combines with J gene TRBJ1-2, with unresolved D. The CDR3 consists of 16 residues. CDR1 MDHEN and CDR2 SYDVKM come from the germline V gene.

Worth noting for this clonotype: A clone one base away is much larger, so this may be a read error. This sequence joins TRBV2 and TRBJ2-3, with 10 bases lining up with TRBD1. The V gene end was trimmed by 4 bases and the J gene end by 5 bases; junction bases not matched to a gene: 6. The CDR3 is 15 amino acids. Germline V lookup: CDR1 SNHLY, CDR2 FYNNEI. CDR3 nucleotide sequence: TGTGCCAGCAGTGTTACGACAGGGGGCAGAGATACGCAGTATTTT. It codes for CASSVTTGGRDTQYF.

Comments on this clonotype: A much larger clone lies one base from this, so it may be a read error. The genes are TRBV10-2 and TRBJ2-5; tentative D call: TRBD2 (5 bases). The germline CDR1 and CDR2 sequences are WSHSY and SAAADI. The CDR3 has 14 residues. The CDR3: CASSHPSWTETQYF. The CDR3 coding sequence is TGTGCCAGCAGCCATCCTAGCTGGACAGAGACCCAGTACTTC.